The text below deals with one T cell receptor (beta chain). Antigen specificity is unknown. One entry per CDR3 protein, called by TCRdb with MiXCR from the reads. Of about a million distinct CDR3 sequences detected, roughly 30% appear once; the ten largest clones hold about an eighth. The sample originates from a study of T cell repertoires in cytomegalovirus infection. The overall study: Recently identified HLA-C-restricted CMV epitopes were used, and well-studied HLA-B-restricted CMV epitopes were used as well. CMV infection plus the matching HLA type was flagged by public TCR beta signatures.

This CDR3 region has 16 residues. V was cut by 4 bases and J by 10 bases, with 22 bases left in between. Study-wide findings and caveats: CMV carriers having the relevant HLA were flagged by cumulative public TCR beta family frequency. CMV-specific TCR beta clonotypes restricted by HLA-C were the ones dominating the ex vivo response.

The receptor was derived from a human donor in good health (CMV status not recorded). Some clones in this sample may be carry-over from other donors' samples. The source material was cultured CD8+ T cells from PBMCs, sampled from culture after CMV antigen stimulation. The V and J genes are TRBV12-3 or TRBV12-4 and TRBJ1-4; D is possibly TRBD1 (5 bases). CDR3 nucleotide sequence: TGTGCCAGCAGTTATTTTCCGGGAGGCGAGAGGGGAAAACTGTTTTTT. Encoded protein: CASSYFPGGERGKLFF.